The TCR beta chain under discussion was sequenced for a study of blood T cell repertoires in COVID-19. Study-level background: Samples representing acute and convalescent COVID-19 were sourced from the United States, Italy and Spain. Sources were T cells, B-cell-depleted T cells, or PBMCs; the material itself was cDNA or gDNA.

Here immunoSEQ multiplex PCR was the method, and the copy in TCRdb shows in-frame clones only, minus some. The sample carries about 230,000 clones, under 90% recorded once. This CDR3 has 15 amino acids. Germline CDR1 and CDR2: SGHTA and FQGNSA. V gave up 6 bases and J gave up 1 base; unmatched junction bases: 5. The origin of this receptor is a woman in her twenties or thirties with acute COVID-19. The chain is built from TRBV7-2 and TRBJ2-1, with 8 bases that match TRBD2. The sample was PBMCs or T cells enriched from blood (not recorded which). The CDR3 is CASRESGGSYNEQFF. CDR3 bases: TGTGCCAGCAGGGAAAGCGGGGGATCCTACAATGAGCAGTTCTTC.